Sequencing of this T cell receptor (beta chain) was carried out in a study of cytomegalovirus exposure and HLA in healthy donors. Study-wide context: An analysis done earlier identified about 120 million unique TCR beta sequences from about 179 million T cells. Study outcomes and limitations: When analyzed later, the rates of TCR association showed variation by HLA locus, with DRB1 the most and HLA-C the fewest. A later analysis by the authors found several of the most significant clusters apparently linked to common viral pathogens. HLA restriction was apparent for most CMV-associated TCR beta chains in a later analysis.

The CDR3 has 15 residues. V gave up 0 bases and J gave up 1 base, with 10 bases separating them. Germline-derived CDR1 and CDR2 are SGDLS and YYNGEE. Of note for this clone: Its antigen is unknown.

The PCR ran on 60 Vbeta and 13 Jbeta primers. TCRdb's copy holds only in-frame clones and misses some; the assay was immunoSEQ multiplex PCR. The profile covers about 140,000 clones, with 80% appearing a single time and approximately 2.1% taken by the ten largest. The receptor comes from a man aged 30-40 years in good health and CMV-seronegative. The sample comprised PBMCs. This chain uses TRBV9 with TRBJ1-1, with D possibly being TRBD1 (5 bases). CDR3 DNA sequence: TGTGCCAGCAGCGTAGCTACGGGGGAGAACACTGAAGCTTTCTTT. Residues: CASSVATGENTEAFF.